This T cell receptor beta chain was sequenced during a study of blood T cell repertoires in COVID-19. Study in general: COVID-19 samples collected from the United States, Italy and Spain covered acute and convalescent phases. From T cells, B-cell-depleted T cells, or PBMCs came the material, which was cDNA or gDNA.

Authors' data handling: Estimation of nucleated cell counts relied on the amplification of reference gene primers. Here immunoSEQ multiplex PCR was the method, and the copy in TCRdb shows in-frame clones only, minus some. V and J calls and clone size are given by that table; D and trimming were obtained from the DNA. The table has fewer than 150,000 clones, around 83% seen once. This clone was seen more than once but under ten times. The sequencing sample was made of peripheral blood. This TCR was sampled from a man aged 35 to 55 with acute or convalescent COVID-19.

The CDR3 region is CASSFRTSGGTDTQYF. CDR3 nucleotides: TGTGCCAGCAGCTTCAGGACTAGCGGGGGCACAGATACGCAGTATTTT. V usage is TRBV7-2 and J usage is TRBJ2-3, with 12 bases identical to TRBD2. The V gene end was trimmed by 3 bases and the J gene end by 1 base; junction bases not matched to a gene: 2. The length of the CDR3 is 16 residues. Germline V CDR1 and CDR2: SGHTA, FQGNSA.